The entry below gives a single T cell receptor (beta chain) sequence along with its context. The antigen remains unidentified. This entry is derived from a study of cytomegalovirus exposure and HLA in healthy donors. Study-level background: Early released data comprised 80 million or so unique TCRs from HLA-typed donors. Findings of the study overall: Segments of the TCR beta V type were, in most cases, productive about 87% or about 30% of the time in an earlier analysis. A missense variant in DCLRE1C was later tied to TCR beta V- and J-gene trimming.

This PCR relied on a set of 60 Vbeta primers and 13 Jbeta primers. Measured with immunoSEQ multiplex PCR; TCRdb has only the in-frame clones, and not every one. In the table there are 150,000 or so clones, 76% of which are singletons. Sequencing input: PBMCs. The clonotype originates from a male donor in good health and CMV-seronegative.

CDR3 DNA: TGTGCCAGTAGTACCCAAACAGGGGGGTCCGGGGCCAACGTCCTGACTTTC. Translating it yields CASSTQTGGSGANVLTF. The genes are TRBV19 and TRBJ2-6; 8 bases fit TRBD1. With V trimmed by 4 bases and J by 4 bases, 9 bases remained unmatched. CDR1 LNHDA and CDR2 SQIVND come from the germline V gene (reference sequence). CDR3 size: 17 residues.